The T cell receptor beta chain under discussion was sequenced for a study of cytomegalovirus exposure and HLA in healthy donors. The PCR contained 60 Vbeta and 13 Jbeta primers. Assay used: immunoSEQ multiplex PCR; TCRdb lists only in-frame clones, some missing. Here the sample spans around 190,000 clones, around 77% being singletons. CDR3 length equals 13 residues. Germline-derived CDR1 and CDR2 are SEHNR and FQNEAQ (reference sequence). As regards this clone: Its matching antigen is unknown. The junction and the germline gene differ at one end; a read error may be behind it.

General study results and limits: Trimming of TCR beta V- and J-genes showed a link, identified in a later analysis, to a missense DCLRE1C variant. Immune exposure information comprised only CMV serostatus. Common viral pathogens (according to a later analysis) appeared linked to several of the most significant clusters. An Asian-associated ancestry cluster reportedly showed fewer N-insertions than the approximately 620-donor mean in a later analysis.

The receptor was derived from a man in his 60s in good health and CMV-seronegative. Sequencing used PBMCs. The rearrangement joins TRBV7-9 to TRBJ1-2; D might be TRBD1 (6 bases). CDR3 amino acids: CSSSASTGNVYTF. The DNA for the CDR3 is TGTTCCAGCAGCGCCTCTACAGGGAACGTCTACACCTTC.